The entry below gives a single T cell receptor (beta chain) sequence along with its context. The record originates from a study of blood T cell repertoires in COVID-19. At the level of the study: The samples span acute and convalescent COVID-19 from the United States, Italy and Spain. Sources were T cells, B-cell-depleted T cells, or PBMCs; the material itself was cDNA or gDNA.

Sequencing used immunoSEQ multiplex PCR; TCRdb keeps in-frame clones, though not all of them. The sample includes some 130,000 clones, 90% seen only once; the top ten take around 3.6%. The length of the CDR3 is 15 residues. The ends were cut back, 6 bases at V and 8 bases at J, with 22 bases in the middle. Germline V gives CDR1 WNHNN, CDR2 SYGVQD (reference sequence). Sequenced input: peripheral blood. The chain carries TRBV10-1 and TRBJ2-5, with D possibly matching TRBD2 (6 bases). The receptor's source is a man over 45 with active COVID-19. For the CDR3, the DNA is TGCGCCAGCAGGGGAGGCTCGCGGCCACAAGGAACCCAGTACTTC. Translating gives CASRGGSRPQGTQYF.